These 16 T cell receptor beta chains originate from one sample sequenced in a study of early T cells in non-severe SARS-CoV-2 infection. TCRdb fed the 5' RACE reads into MiXCR, producing one record per CDR3 protein. The sample lists 75,000 or so distinct CDR3 sequences, 13% to 15% occurring once. Sequencing was performed on whole blood. These receptors were collected from an adult who was a healthcare worker with PCR-confirmed SARS-CoV-2 infection or an uninfected control (not recorded which).

The chain uses TRBV5-1 and TRBJ2-1; TRBD1 is a possible D gene (6 bases). CDR1 and CDR2 from the germline V gene are SGHRS and YFSETQ. The CDR3 covers 17 residues. The germline V and J ends were trimmed by 1 base and 0 bases, with 14 bases remaining between them. The CDR3 loop reads CASSLFRGRSSYNEQFF. Written as DNA, the CDR3 is TGCGCCAGCAGCTTGTTCAGGGGCCGCAGCTCCTACAATGAGCAGTTCTTC. Drawing the rest from reference TRBV5-1 and TRBJ2-1, the complete variable domain is KAGVTQTPRYLIKTRGQQVTLSCSPISGHRSVSWYQQTPGQGLQFLFEYFSETQRNKGNFPGRFSGRQFSNSRSEMNVSTLELGDSALYLCASSLFRGRSSYNEQFFGPGTRLTVL.

This clonotype was seen at least ten times. This chain uses TRBV6-5 with TRBJ2-5; TRBD2 aligns across 7 bases. Germline-derived CDR1 and CDR2 are MNHEY and SVGAGI. Trimming cost V 6 bases and J 0 bases; bases outside gene matches: 4. The CDR3 covers 14 residues. CDR3 sequence: CASSPGGYQETQYF. In nucleotides, the CDR3 is TGTGCCAGCAGCCCCGGGGGGTACCAAGAGACCCAGTACTTC.

The chain joins TRBV6-5 to TRBJ1-3, with unresolved D. This CDR3 is built from 15 residues. Germline assignment: CDR1 MNHEY and CDR2 SVGAGI. The germline V and J ends were trimmed by 0 bases and 2 bases, with 8 bases remaining between them. CDR3 sequence reads: CASSYSGLAGNTIYF. As DNA, the CDR3 is TGTGCCAGCAGTTACTCAGGACTGGCTGGAAACACCATATATTTT.

V is TRBV20-1 and J is TRBJ2-3, with D perhaps given as TRBD1 or TRBD2 (5 bases each). CDR3 length: 15 residues. CDR1 is DFQATT and CDR2 is SNEGSKA in the germline V gene (reference sequence). The V end lost 7 bases, the J end lost 1 base, and 18 bases lay between the germline ends. The CDR3 DNA follows: TGCAGTGTCCTCCGAGGGGAATCCGGCACAGATACGCAGTATTTT. As protein: CSVLRGESGTDTQYF.

This chain links TRBV5-1 with TRBJ2-5, with 7 positions matching TRBD2. V lost 0 bases to trimming and J lost 4 bases; unmatched junction nucleotides: 3. In germline, CDR1 is SGHRS, CDR2 YFSETQ. The CDR3 is 14 amino acids. Here the CDR3 DNA reads TGCGCCAGCAGCTTGGCCGGGGGGTCAGAGACCCAGTACTTC. It is translated as CASSLAGGSETQYF. The variable domain in full, with the rest retrieved from reference TRBV5-1 and TRBJ2-5, is KAGVTQTPRYLIKTRGQQVTLSCSPISGHRSVSWYQQTPGQGLQFLFEYFSETQRNKGNFPGRFSGRQFSNSRSEMNVSTLELGDSALYLCASSLAGGSETQYFGPGTRLLVL.

The chain recombines TRBV2 with TRBJ1-4; no reliable D call. With 2 bases removed from V and 15 bases from J, the gap between germline ends came to 22 bases. Looked up from germline, CDR1 is SNHLY and CDR2 is FYNNEI. The CDR3 spans 15 residues. CDR3 loop: CASSEMEKRVETLFF. DNA of the CDR3: TGTGCCAGCAGTGAAATGGAAAAAAGGGTGGAAACCTTGTTTTTT.

The chain links TRBV9 to TRBJ2-1; D is unresolved. The CDR3 is 14 amino acids. V lost 0 bases and J lost 7, with 11 bases in between. Germline V gene lookup returns CDR1 SGDLS and CDR2 YYNGEE. The CDR3 nucleotides are TGTGCCAGCAGCGTAGCCCCTGCGAGGAATGAGCAGTTCTTC. This encodes CASSVAPARNEQFF.

This clonotype occurred many times. The V gene is TRBV7-2, the J gene TRBJ1-2, with 8 bases lining up with TRBD1. The germline gives CDR1 SGHTA, CDR2 FQGNSA. CDR3 size: 15 residues. J gave up 4 bases and V 0 bases, and 4 bases lay outside the gene matches. The CDR3 protein is CASSLAGQGPYGYTF. The CDR3 coding sequence is TGTGCCAGCAGCTTAGCAGGACAGGGACCCTATGGCTACACCTTC.

There are a few counts of this clonotype. V gene TRBV19 combines with J gene TRBJ2-5, with 15 bases that match TRBD2. V was pared by 3 bases and J by 1 base, with 6 bases of the junction left unmatched. This CDR3 spans 18 amino acids. Germline V CDR1 and CDR2: LNHDA, SQIVND (reference sequence). The CDR3: CASSIRGLAGGTQETQYF. CDR3 nucleotides: TGTGCCAGTAGTATTAGGGGACTAGCGGGGGGAACCCAAGAGACCCAGTACTTC. The variable domain in full, completed from reference TRBV19 and TRBJ2-5, reads DGGITQSPKYLFRKEGQNVTLSCEQNLNHDAMYWYRQDPGQGLRLIYYSQIVNDFQKGDIAEGYSVSREKKESFPLTVTSAQKNPTAFYLCASSIRGLAGGTQETQYFGPGTRLLVL.

This clonotype was seen only a few times. The chain uses TRBV3-1 and TRBJ2-7; TRBD1 matches at 11 bases. Losses at the gene ends were 4 bases for V and 6 bases for J; bases not matched to a gene: 5. CDR3 length equals 14 residues. Germline assignment: CDR1 LGHDT and CDR2 YNNKEL (reference sequence). The CDR3 DNA reads TGTGCCAGCAGCCGGGGACAGGGGGTAGGCGAGCAGTACTTC. Its translation is CASSRGQGVGEQYF.

The chain employs TRBV20-1 and TRBJ2-2; possible D gene TRBD2, 6 bases. This CDR3 has 12 amino acids. Germline V lookup: CDR1 DFQATT, CDR2 SNEGSKA (reference sequence). Deletions cut 2 bases from V and 6 bases from J, with 7 bases between. The CDR3 DNA reads as TGCAGTGCTAGATCGGGGGCCGGGGAGCTGTTTTTT. This codes for CSARSGAGELFF.

CDR3 residues: CASSPPLAGTDTQYF. The CDR3 DNA reads TGTGCCAGCTCACCACCTCTCGCAGGCACAGATACGCAGTATTTT. This chain uses TRBV18 with TRBJ2-3, with D hard to call. The CDR3 is 15 residues long. Germline CDR1 KGHSH, CDR2 LQKENI. The V end lost 0 bases, the J end lost 1 base, and 8 bases lay between the germline ends. Full variable domain (remainder filled in from reference TRBV18 and TRBJ2-3): NAGVMQNPRHLVRRRGQEARLRCSPMKGHSHVYWYRQLPEEGLKFMVYLQKENIIDESGMPKERFSAEFPKEGPSILRIQQVVRGDSAAYFCASSPPLAGTDTQYFGPGTRLTVL.

This clonotype has only a few counts. This sequence joins TRBV9 and TRBJ2-3; D call uncertain. CDR3 length: 13 amino acids. CDR1 and CDR2 from the germline V gene are SGDLS and YYNGEE. Trimming stripped 4 bases from V and 1 base from J, with 7 bases between. The CDR3 spells CASSFGGTDTQYF. The DNA of the CDR3 is TGTGCCAGCAGCTTCGGTGGCACAGATACGCAGTATTTT.

This clonotype has only a few counts. The chain uses TRBV6-2 or TRBV6-3 and TRBJ2-7; 7 bases line up with TRBD2. This CDR3 spans 14 amino acids. CDR1 MNHEY and CDR2 SVGEGT come from the germline V gene. Unmatched junction bases numbered 6, after V lost 0 bases and J lost 7 bases. CDR3 loop: CASSYSGLVQEQYF. The CDR3 DNA reads TGTGCCAGCAGTTACTCTGGACTAGTGCAGGAGCAGTACTTC.

The chain couples TRBV29-1 to TRBJ2-1; D might be TRBD1 (5 bases). Deletions cut 3 bases from V and 0 bases from J, with 15 bases between. The CDR3 spans 16 residues. Germline V lookup: CDR1 SQVTM, CDR2 ANQGSEA. The CDR3 DNA reads as TGCAGCGTTGAGGGGCAGGCCTCCTTCTCCTACAATGAGCAGTTCTTC. Encoded protein: CSVEGQASFSYNEQFF.

This clonotype was counted only a few times. The chain combines TRBV7-2 with TRBJ2-3; weak D call: TRBD1 (6 bases). V was pared by 2 bases and J by 3 bases, with 15 bases between. This CDR3 is built from 16 residues. Germline V gene lookup returns CDR1 SGHTA and CDR2 FQGNSA. CDR3: CASSLFVRGSTDTQYF. The CDR3 DNA follows: TGTGCCAGCAGCTTATTTGTGAGGGGGTCTACAGATACGCAGTATTTT.